The 4 T cell receptor beta chains below all came from one sample that was sequenced in a study of T-cell reconstitution after alpha-beta-depleted transplantation in children (dated by TCRdb to the mid-2010s). Library construction relied on PCR. The data were produced on an Illumina HiSeq 2500. Molecular barcoding was employed in the preparation of TCR libraries, with unique molecular identifiers being used to normalize TCRbeta repertoire quantification. In TCRdb, the public reads were trimmed at Q25 with fastp and aligned with MiXCR, with productive beta chains retained. Every distinct CDR3 protein forms one entry, paired with its most common genes and DNA. The sample includes hundreds of thousands of distinct CDR3 sequences, with around a sixth observed a single time. The ten largest clones represent 1.1% of the sample. The starting material was PBMCs from the stem cell graft donor, obtained from the stem cell graft. The receptors originated from a human donor who donated a stem cell graft to a child with acute myeloid leukemia.

This clonotype appeared many times. CDR3 nucleotides: TGTGCCAGCAGCCGAACAGGAGCCAAATACAATGAGCAGTTCTTC. This codes for CASSRTGAKYNEQFF. The chain is built from TRBV7-9 and TRBJ2-1; possible D gene TRBD1, 5 bases. CDR1 and CDR2 from the germline V gene are SEHNR and FQNEAQ (reference sequence). V was pared by 5 bases and J by 4 bases, with 15 bases between. This CDR3 has 15 amino acids.

The rearrangement uses TRBV12-3 or TRBV12-4 and TRBJ1-2, with a weak D call TRBD1 (5 bases). The CDR3 covers 15 residues. Trimming left V 7 bases short and J 4 bases short, with 19 bases between. The CDR3 DNA reads as TGTGCCAGCAATCAAGGGGAGGGTGGCCTCTATGGCTACACCTTC. This sequence encodes CASNQGEGGLYGYTF.

V is TRBV20-1 and J is TRBJ2-1; D tentatively reads TRBD1 or TRBD2 (6 bases each). Trimming took 7 bases from V and 6 from J, leaving 19 bases between them. The length of the CDR3 is 14 residues. Germline values: CDR1 DFQATT, CDR2 SNEGSKA (reference sequence). CDR3 protein: CSVGRPGGGNEQFF. The CDR3 nucleotides read TGCAGTGTCGGCAGGCCCGGGGGCGGCAATGAGCAGTTCTTC.

This clonotype was recorded many times. The chain combines TRBV20-1 with TRBJ2-1; either TRBD1 or TRBD2 may supply D (5 bases each). Trimming took 5 bases from V and 15 from J, leaving 17 bases between them. This CDR3 comprises 11 residues. Germline values: CDR1 DFQATT, CDR2 SNEGSKA (reference sequence). CDR3 region: CSASVGAHGFF. In DNA, the CDR3 is TGCAGTGCTTCGGTCGGGGCCCATGGGTTCTTC.